These 24 T cell receptor beta chains originate from one sample sequenced in a study of CD8+ T cells in alopecia areata. Documented treatment: oral pan-JAK inhibitor, 5-10 mg twice daily. The authors extracted RNA and reverse transcribed it into cDNA as the sequencing template. The repertoire was sequenced with immunoSEQ multiplex PCR; TCRdb's copy has only in-frame clones and lacks some. The data hold tens of thousands of clones, with about 30% observed a single time. The starting material was CD8+ T cells sorted from blood, obtained at week 4, from a patient treated with tofacitinib. The receptors here all came from a human donor with alopecia areata.

This clone was recorded a few times. The chain carries TRBV29-1 and TRBJ1-5, with D perhaps matching TRBD1 (6 bases). CDR3 length: 14 residues. V was trimmed by 7 bases and J by 0 bases, leaving 13 bases between them. CDR1 and CDR2 from the germline V gene are SQVTM and ANQGSEA. This CDR3 reads CSAREGGSNQPQHF. The CDR3 DNA reads TGCAGCGCGCGGGAGGGGGGTAGCAATCAGCCCCAGCATTTT.

This clone has more than one count but fewer than ten. The rearrangement joins TRBV29-1 to TRBJ2-3; TRBD2 matches at 11 bases. Unmatched junction bases numbered 13, after V lost 8 bases and J lost 3 bases. This CDR3 is 16 amino acids long. Germline CDR1 SQVTM, CDR2 ANQGSEA. The CDR3 DNA follows: TGCAGCCCTCTACTCTCGACTAGCGGGAATACAGATACGCAGTATTTT. Its protein is CSPLLSTSGNTDTQYF.

This clone was counted at least ten times. The V and J genes are TRBV7-6 and TRBJ2-1, with 7 bases identical to TRBD1. Germline CDR1 and CDR2: SGHVS and FNYEAQ. Germline trimming cut 5 bases from V and 0 bases from J; bases unmatched to any gene: 4. This CDR3 comprises 15 residues. The CDR3 nucleotides read TGTGCCAGCAGCCAGGGGGACCCCTCCTACAATGAGCAGTTCTTC. Encoded protein: CASSQGDPSYNEQFF.

The V gene is TRBV5-1, the J gene TRBJ2-7, with TRBD1 matching 8 bases. CDR1 is SGHRS and CDR2 is YFSETQ in the germline V gene. After removal of 5 bases from V and 4 bases from J, the junction contained 5 bases not matched to a gene. This CDR3 comprises 13 residues. CDR3 nucleotide sequence: TGCGCCAGCAGGGACGACAGGGGATACGAGCAGTACTTC. Its protein is CASRDDRGYEQYF. The whole variable domain, filled in from reference TRBV5-1 and TRBJ2-7, reads KAGVTQTPRYLIKTRGQQVTLSCSPISGHRSVSWYQQTPGQGLQFLFEYFSETQRNKGNFPGRFSGRQFSNSRSEMNVSTLELGDSALYLCASRDDRGYEQYFGPGTRLTVT.

The rearrangement uses TRBV29-1 and TRBJ2-2; D perhaps matches TRBD2 (5 bases). V shed 6 bases and J shed 5 bases, with 13 bases lying between them. The CDR3 is made up of 13 amino acids. Per germline, CDR1 SQVTM and CDR2 ANQGSEA. The CDR3 region is CSVSGGLTGELFF. In nucleotides, the CDR3 is TGCAGCGTGTCCGGCGGGCTGACCGGGGAGCTGTTTTTT.

V is TRBV7-9 and J is TRBJ2-7; possibly TRBD2 for D (6 bases). The germline V and J ends were trimmed by 3 bases and 3 bases, with 12 bases remaining between them. Germline-derived CDR1 and CDR2 are SEHNR and FQNEAQ (reference sequence). The CDR3 is 14 amino acids. The CDR3 protein is CASSLAGSSYEQYF. CDR3 sequence (DNA): TGTGCCAGCAGCTTGGCGGGGAGCAGCTACGAGCAGTACTTC.

In this sample, this clone turned up a few times. The gene calls are TRBV6-8 and TRBJ2-7; D call uncertain. CDR3 length: 15 residues. Germline V gives CDR1 MNHGY, CDR2 SAAAGT. V lost 0 bases and J lost 3, with 12 bases in between. The CDR3: CASSYSRSTHYEQYF. CDR3 in DNA: TGTGCCAGCAGTTACTCGAGATCGACCCACTACGAGCAGTACTTC.

In this sample, this clone turned up once. The V and J genes are TRBV29-1 and TRBJ2-5; D is possibly TRBD1 or TRBD2 (5 bases each). CDR3 size: 14 residues. The germline CDR1 and CDR2 sequences are SQVTM and ANQGSEA. Trimming took 4 bases from V and 5 from J, leaving 17 bases between them. CDR3 amino acids: CSVVLRGELETQYF. The CDR3 DNA follows: TGCAGCGTTGTGTTGCGAGGGGAACTCGAGACCCAGTACTTC.

This clone was observed a few times. This chain uses TRBV27 with TRBJ2-7; a possible D gene is TRBD1 (6 bases). Germline V gives CDR1 MNHEY, CDR2 SMNVEV (reference sequence). The CDR3 is 14 amino acids. Deletions cut 3 bases from V and 6 bases from J, with 15 bases between. CDR3 coding DNA: TGTGCCAGCAGTTTTGGGCAGGGGCTGGGCGAGCAGTACTTC. It is translated as CASSFGQGLGEQYF.

This clone was seen more than once but under ten times. V is TRBV5-1 and J is TRBJ2-7; D possibly corresponds to TRBD1 (6 bases). V was cut by 0 bases and J by 2 bases, with 9 bases left in between. This CDR3 comprises 14 residues. Germline V gives CDR1 SGHRS, CDR2 YFSETQ. CDR3 in amino acids: CASSLGGGPYEQYF. The CDR3, as DNA: TGCGCCAGCAGCTTGGGAGGGGGACCCTACGAGCAGTACTTC.

This clone was counted between two and nine times. The chain uses TRBV30 and TRBJ2-1, with D perhaps matching TRBD2 (6 bases). The length of the CDR3 is 15 residues. The V gene lost 7 bases and the J gene lost 0 bases, with 16 bases spanning the gap. Germline CDR1 GTSNPN, CDR2 SVGIG (reference sequence). This CDR3 reads CASWEERDSYNEQFF. DNA of the CDR3: TGTGCCTCCTGGGAGGAACGGGACTCCTACAATGAGCAGTTCTTC.

The rearrangement joins TRBV4-1 to TRBJ1-5; D is unclear. CDR3 length: 15 amino acids. Trimming removed 2 bases at V and 2 bases at J, with 10 bases between. CDR1 and CDR2 from the germline V gene are MGHRA and YSYEKL. The chain's CDR3 is CASSQLHGRNQPQHF. The DNA for the CDR3 is TGCGCCAGCAGCCAATTACACGGGCGCAATCAGCCCCAGCATTTT.

A word on this clone: Different DNA sequences within this sample yield the same CDR3. This rearrangement joins TRBV29-1 to TRBJ2-5; D ambiguous. Trimming left V 4 bases short and J 2 bases short, with 5 bases between. The CDR3 covers 11 residues. Germline values: CDR1 SQVTM, CDR2 ANQGSEA. The CDR3 sequence is CSVVGQETQYF. The CDR3 DNA sequence: TGCAGCGTTGTAGGGCAAGAGACCCAGTACTTC.

The genes are TRBV7-9 and TRBJ2-7; no clear D gene. The CDR3 is 11 amino acids. Trimming took off 3 bases at V and 6 bases at J, with 6 bases between the two ends. The germline V gene encodes CDR1 SEHNR and CDR2 FQNEAQ (reference sequence). CDR3 bases: TGTGCCAGCAGCTTCTCTTCCGAGCAGTACTTC. Translation gives CASSFSSEQYF.

Written as DNA, the CDR3 is TGCAGCGTTGAAGACCACTCCGGGACTAGAGTCAACAATGAGCAGTTCTTC. Its protein is CSVEDHSGTRVNNEQFF. This rearrangement joins TRBV29-1 to TRBJ2-1, with 8 bases that match TRBD2. CDR3 length: 17 amino acids. V dropped 0 bases and J dropped 5; count of bases not matched to a gene: 12. CDR1 is SQVTM and CDR2 is ANQGSEA in the germline V gene.

This clone was seen a handful of times. The chain joins TRBV28 to TRBJ2-1; 7 nucleotides line up with TRBD1. V lost 4 bases and J lost 3; bases outside the gene matches: 6. This CDR3 is built from 15 residues. Germline CDR1 and CDR2: MDHEN and SYDVKM. The CDR3 DNA reads TGTGCCAGCAGTTATCAGGGGGACCTCTACAATGAGCAGTTCTTC. Encoded protein: CASSYQGDLYNEQFF.

The gene calls are TRBV4-2 and TRBJ2-4; 7 nucleotides align to TRBD1. CDR1 LGHNA and CDR2 YNFKEQ come from the germline V gene. After removal of 3 bases from V and 5 bases from J, the junction contained 4 bases not matched to a gene. This CDR3 region has 14 residues. The CDR3 bases are TGTGCCAGCAGCCACACAGGGGCCCAAAACATTCAGTACTTC. Translation: CASSHTGAQNIQYF.

This chain links TRBV27 with TRBJ2-7; D gene ambiguous. Trimming shortened V by 3 bases and J by 0 bases, and 6 bases separated the two germline ends. The CDR3 is 13 residues long. Germline V gene data show CDR1 as MNHEY and CDR2 as SMNVEV (reference sequence). CDR3 bases: TGTGCCAGCAGTTTTTTCGGCTCCTACGAGCAGTACTTC. Encoded protein: CASSFFGSYEQYF.

This clone has a handful of counts. This chain joins TRBV29-1 and TRBJ2-1; D is ambiguous. The germline V gene encodes CDR1 SQVTM and CDR2 ANQGSEA. The CDR3 is made up of 14 amino acids. Trimming took off 4 bases at V and 0 bases at J, with 10 bases between the two ends. The CDR3 DNA is TGCAGCGTTGTCTACACAAACTCCTACAATGAGCAGTTCTTC. Protein product: CSVVYTNSYNEQFF.

This clone occurred a few times. J is TRBJ2-7 and V is TRBV4-1, with TRBD2 matching 13 bases. The V and J ends lost 0 bases and 4 bases, in that order; junction bases with no gene match: 3. This CDR3 comprises 16 residues. Per the germline V gene, CDR1 is MGHRA and CDR2 is YSYEKL. CDR3 DNA sequence: TGCGCCAGCAGCCAAGAAACGACTAGCGGGAGGTACGAGCAGTACTTC. This codes for CASSQETTSGRYEQYF.

This clone came up a few times. This chain joins TRBV29-1 and TRBJ2-7, with 9 bases identical to TRBD1. V lost 4 bases, J lost 5 bases, and 9 bases stayed unmatched. The germline gives CDR1 SQVTM, CDR2 ANQGSEA. This CDR3 has 14 amino acids. Here the CDR3 reads CSVAPDRGDDEQYF. CDR3 nucleotides: TGCAGCGTTGCCCCCGACAGGGGGGACGACGAGCAGTACTTC.

This clone was seen a few times. J is TRBJ2-7 and V is TRBV29-1; 16 positions match TRBD2. This CDR3 spans 17 amino acids. Germline values: CDR1 SQVTM, CDR2 ANQGSEA. V gave up 0 bases and J gave up 3 bases; unmatched junction bases: 5. The CDR3 DNA sequence: TGCAGCGTTGAAGAGGGGACTAGCGGGAGGGCGGGCTACGAGCAGTACTTC. Amino acids: CSVEEGTSGRAGYEQYF.

The genes are TRBV14 and TRBJ2-2; TRBD1 matches 7 bases. Germline trimming cut 3 bases from V and 7 bases from J; bases unmatched to any gene: 5. CDR1 is SGHDN, CDR2 FVKESK, per germline. The CDR3 runs to 14 residues. The CDR3 protein is CASSHWDRDGELFF. Written as DNA, the CDR3 is TGTGCCAGCAGCCATTGGGACAGAGACGGGGAGCTGTTTTTT.

In this sample, this clone turned up a few times. This chain uses TRBV27 with TRBJ1-5; no clear D. Germline lookup yields CDR1 MNHEY and CDR2 SMNVEV (reference sequence). This CDR3 has 14 amino acids. V was clipped by 4 bases and J by 4 bases, with 11 bases between them. The CDR3 here is CASSSRALNQPQHF. The CDR3 nucleotides read TGTGCCAGCAGTTCGAGGGCTCTAAATCAGCCCCAGCATTTT.